A single sample is the source of the 13 T cell receptor beta chains below, sequenced in a study of T cell changes during pregnancy in multiple sclerosis. TCRdb keeps only in-frame clones here, not all; method: immunoSEQ multiplex PCR. The sample lists about 60,000 clones, roughly 92% occurring once. This specimen consisted of peripheral blood, obtained in the first trimester of pregnancy. Receptors were obtained from a female donor with multiple sclerosis, enrolled in a pregnancy study.

V usage is TRBV9 and J usage is TRBJ2-7, with D tentatively TRBD2 (6 bases). The V end was cut by 0 bases, the J end by 4 bases, with 23 bases between. Per the germline V gene, CDR1 is SGDLS and CDR2 is YYNGEE. There are 18 residues in the CDR3. The CDR3 loop is CASSVEALRLEGRYEQYF. Written as DNA, the CDR3 is TGTGCCAGCAGCGTAGAGGCCTTGCGTCTGGAGGGTCGGTACGAGCAGTACTTC.

J is TRBJ2-1 and V is TRBV27; no definite D call. The V end was cut by 2 bases, the J end by 2 bases, with 10 bases between. Looked up from germline, CDR1 is MNHEY and CDR2 is SMNVEV (reference sequence). The CDR3 is 15 amino acids. The CDR3 DNA is TGTGCCAGCAGTTTAAGTCTCTACCCCTACAATGAGCAGTTCTTC. The encoded protein is CASSLSLYPYNEQFF.

The chain joins TRBV2 to TRBJ2-7; D remains unclear. The CDR3 consists of 15 residues. Trimming left V 3 bases short and J 2 bases short, with 14 bases between. Germline CDR1 and CDR2: SNHLY and FYNNEI. CDR3 bases: TGTGCCAGCAGTGAGGGCAGGTACTCAACCTACGAGCAGTACTTC. Its translation: CASSEGRYSTYEQYF.

The chain combines TRBV21-1 with TRBJ2-4; TRBD2, the table's D call, was not compared with the DNA. TRBV21-1 is shown as a pseudogene. The CDR3 is made up of 15 amino acids. CDR3 coding DNA: TGTGCCAGCAGCTACTGGCGGGGAGCCAAAAACATTCAGTACTTC. This gives the protein CASSYWRGAKNIQYF.

The chain couples TRBV30 to TRBJ2-3; D uncertain. This CDR3 is built from 12 residues. Trimming stripped 2 bases from V and 1 base from J, with 4 bases between. The germline gives CDR1 GTSNPN, CDR2 SVGIG (reference sequence). DNA of the CDR3: TGTGCCTGGAGTCGGGGCACAGATACGCAGTATTTT. It is translated as CAWSRGTDTQYF.

Notes on this clone: Because the CDR3 is missing its conserved closing phenylalanine or tryptophan, this is likely a read error. No DNA is shown, since the ends of the CDR3 on it are uncertain; the CDR3 is the one TCRdb lists. The chain links TRBV18 to TRBJ1-2; the listed D gene, TRBD1, was not tested against the DNA. The CDR3 spans 13 amino acids, including both terminal residues. The germline V gene encodes CDR1 KGHSH and CDR2 LQKENI. This CDR3 reads CASFQFRDKRGEL.

This chain joins TRBV19 and TRBJ2-5; the D gene is possibly TRBD1 (5 bases). This CDR3 has 14 amino acids. Germline CDR1 is LNHDA and CDR2 is SQIVND (reference sequence). The V and J ends lost 2 bases and 7 bases respectively, with 14 bases between them. The CDR3 region has the DNA TGTGCCAGTAGTATAAGTGTAGGGGAAGGGACCCAGTACTTC. This translates into CASSISVGEGTQYF.

V and J are TRBV5-1 and TRBJ2-7, with 11 bases that match TRBD2. The J segment lost 11 bases and the V segment lost 0 bases, leaving 10 bases of the junction unmatched. CDR1 and CDR2 from the germline V gene are SGHRS and YFSETQ. The CDR3 totals 15 residues. The CDR3 reads CASSLGLAGGPPEYF. CDR3 DNA sequence: TGCGCCAGCAGCTTGGGCCTAGCGGGGGGACCTCCTGAGTACTTC.

This rearrangement joins TRBV6-1 to TRBJ1-3; D is ambiguous. In germline, CDR1 is MNHNS, CDR2 SASEGT. V dropped 1 base and J dropped 0 bases, with 10 bases sitting between them. This CDR3 contains 16 residues. In nucleotides, the CDR3 is TGTGCCAGCAGTGAAGTGATGGAGATCTCTGGAAACACCATATATTTT. The encoded protein is CASSEVMEISGNTIYF.

The J gene is TRBJ1-2, the V gene TRBV6-7; D call uncertain. TRBV6-7 is annotated as an ORF whose role is uncertain. CDR3 length: 15 amino acids. V dropped 6 bases and J dropped 5 bases, with 19 bases sitting between them. Written as DNA, the CDR3 is TGTGCCAGCAGCCCCGGACGGGGATTCGATTATGGCTACACCTTC. Amino acid sequence: CASSPGRGFDYGYTF.

The chain recombines TRBV2 with TRBJ2-5; the match to TRBD1 covers 11 bases. V lost 5 bases and J lost 2; bases outside the gene matches: 4. The germline V gene has CDR1 SNHLY and CDR2 FYNNEI. The CDR3 covers 15 residues. CDR3 protein: CASSLDRGPQETQYF. The CDR3 DNA reads TGTGCCAGCAGTTTGGACAGGGGGCCTCAAGAGACCCAGTACTTC. Drawing the rest from reference TRBV2 and TRBJ2-5, the complete variable domain is EPEVTQTPSHQVTQMGQEVILRCVPISNHLYFYWYRQILGQKVEFLVSFYNNEISEKSEIFDDQFSVERPDGSNFTLKIRSTKLEDSAMYFCASSLDRGPQETQYFGPGTRLLVL.

The rearrangement uses TRBV27 and TRBJ1-6, with 7 nucleotides matching TRBD1. Germline V lookup: CDR1 MNHEY, CDR2 SMNVEV (reference sequence). The CDR3 runs 15 residues. The V gene end was trimmed by 5 bases and the J gene end by 9 bases; junction bases not matched to a gene: 10. Written as DNA, the CDR3 is TGTGCCAGCAGTCCCGACAGGGTCGAAGCTTCACCCCTCCACTTT. Translating gives CASSPDRVEASPLHF.

This clone was observed once. The chain couples TRBV27 to TRBJ2-1; D possibly corresponds to TRBD1 (5 bases). Per the germline V gene, CDR1 is MNHEY and CDR2 is SMNVEV (reference sequence). V was clipped by 2 bases and J by 0 bases, with 8 bases between them. This CDR3 has 15 residues. The CDR3 DNA sequence: TGTGCCAGCAGTTTACGACAGAGCTCCTACAATGAGCAGTTCTTC. It translates to CASSLRQSSYNEQFF.